Sequencing of this TCR beta chain was carried out in a study of OX40 agonist ivuxolimab in advanced cancers. Study information: Among those enrolled, mean age was around 60 years (range roughly 20 to 79) and roughly 84% were male.

Trimming took 1 base from V and 2 from J, leaving 26 bases between them. Per the germline V gene, CDR1 is LNHDA and CDR2 is SQIVND (reference sequence). The CDR3 is 20 residues long. This table comes from immunoSEQ multiplex PCR, and its TCRdb copy is limited to in-frame clones, with some not included. The data contain approximately 89,000 clones, around 90% of them singletons. Here the sequenced sample was CD4+ or CD8+ T cells sorted from blood, taken in a trial of the OX40 agonist ivuxolimab. The sequence derives from an adult with an advanced solid tumor such as melanoma, head and neck, liver or kidney cancer. The chain couples TRBV19 to TRBJ2-5; maybe TRBD2 (7 bases). The CDR3 DNA is TGTGCCAGTAGTATAGTAGGGGGGGCTTCGGACAGCCATGGACAAGAGACCCAGTACTTC. It yields the protein CASSIVGGASDSHGQETQYF.